The 25 T cell receptor beta chains reported below all come from one sample, sequenced in a study of identical twins. In TCRdb, the 5' RACE reads were re-called with MiXCR into one record per CDR3 protein. The sample carries around 490,000 distinct CDR3 sequences, 14% recorded once. These data were likewise used in another study, on yellow fever vaccine responses in identical twins.

Sequenced material: CD4+ T cells sorted from blood. These receptors were collected from a woman in her late teens or twenties in good health.

Written as DNA, the CDR3 is TGCGCCGGAACCGCCGTCATTCAAGGGGCACAGGGGCTGGTCTACGAGCAGTACTTC. Translation: CAGTAVIQGAQGLVYEQYF. This rearrangement joins TRBV5-1 to TRBJ2-7; 7 bases agree with TRBD1. J lost 3 bases, V lost 10 bases, and 28 bases had no gene match. Germline V gene sequence: CDR1 SGHRS, CDR2 YFSETQ. This CDR3 comprises 19 residues.

The chain uses TRBV6-1 and TRBJ1-5; D ambiguous. Germline V gene data show CDR1 as MNHNS and CDR2 as SASEGT. CDR3 length: 14 residues. V was cut by 0 bases and J by 10 bases, with 13 bases left in between. The CDR3 DNA reads TGTGCCAGCAGTGAAGCCGGGAATAACGAACCCCAGCATTTT. It translates to CASSEAGNNEPQHF.

The table lists this clonotype with a few counts. The genes are TRBV7-9 and TRBJ2-3, with 12 bases identical to TRBD2. V shed 5 bases and J 3 bases; nucleotides not matched to a gene: 6. This CDR3 region has 16 residues. CDR1 is SEHNR, CDR2 FQNEAQ, per germline (reference sequence). The CDR3 loop is CASSKRLAGVTDTQYF. The CDR3 bases are TGTGCCAGCAGCAAACGACTAGCGGGGGTGACAGATACGCAGTATTTT.

The rearrangement joins TRBV11-2 to TRBJ2-1, with TRBD1 matching over 10 bases. Looked up from germline, CDR1 is SGHAT and CDR2 is FQNNGV. J gave up 8 bases and V 2 bases, and 12 bases lay outside the gene matches. This CDR3 has 17 residues. The DNA for the CDR3 is TGTGCCAGCAGCTTAAGGCAACGGGACAGGGGATCCGATGAGCAGTTCTTC. Amino acid sequence: CASSLRQRDRGSDEQFF.

This sequence joins TRBV12-5 and TRBJ2-3; TRBD1 matches 7 bases. This CDR3 contains 18 residues. Germline V gene sequence: CDR1 LGHNT, CDR2 FRNRAP. Trimming cost V 0 bases and J 1 base; bases outside gene matches: 10. The DNA for the CDR3 is TGTGCTAGTGGTTTGGTACGGGACGGACAGGCACGCACAGATACGCAGTATTTT. Protein: CASGLVRDGQARTDTQYF.

This clonotype was counted only a few times. J is TRBJ2-7 and V is TRBV7-2; TRBD1 is a possible D gene (6 bases). Germline V CDR1 and CDR2: SGHTA, FQGNSA. The CDR3 runs 13 residues. V dropped 3 bases and J dropped 1 base, with 7 bases sitting between them. CDR3 loop: CASSFDRSYEQYF. The CDR3 bases are TGTGCCAGCAGCTTCGACAGGTCCTACGAGCAGTACTTC.

The CDR3, as DNA: TGTGCCAGCAGCCCGGGACTAGCGGGCCACGAGCAGTACTTC. It codes for CASSPGLAGHEQYF. The rearrangement uses TRBV9 and TRBJ2-7, with TRBD2 matching 12 bases. Germline-derived CDR1 and CDR2 are SGDLS and YYNGEE. The CDR3 is made up of 14 amino acids. Unmatched junction bases numbered 4, after V lost 4 bases and J lost 5 bases.

This chain uses TRBV10-3 with TRBJ2-3; D is perhaps TRBD2 (7 bases). V was pared by 6 bases and J by 3 bases, with 16 bases between. CDR1 is ENHRY and CDR2 is SYGVKD in the germline V gene. The CDR3 runs to 15 residues. The CDR3 sequence is CAIRDTGRETDTQYF. In DNA form, the CDR3 reads TGTGCCATCAGAGATACAGGGAGGGAGACAGATACGCAGTATTTT.

In its sample, this clonotype was seen a few times. V gene TRBV20-1 combines with J gene TRBJ2-2; the D gene could be TRBD1 or TRBD2 (6 bases each). CDR3 length: 17 residues. Germline CDR1 reads DFQATT; CDR2 reads SNEGSKA (reference sequence). V shed 2 bases and J shed 2 bases, with 18 bases lying between them. CDR3: CSARPVRGGLNTGELFF. CDR3 in DNA: TGCAGTGCTAGACCCGTTCGAGGGGGGTTAAACACCGGGGAGCTGTTTTTT.

The chain combines TRBV4-1 with TRBJ1-3; D gene ambiguous. CDR1 and CDR2 from the germline V gene are MGHRA and YSYEKL. CDR3 length: 17 amino acids. Deletions cut 4 bases from V and 0 bases from J, with 16 bases between. Written as DNA, the CDR3 is TGCGCCAGCAGCCGAGCCGGGGTCGTTCTCTCTGGAAACACCATATATTTT. It translates to CASSRAGVVLSGNTIYF.

CDR3 DNA sequence: TGTGCCAGCAGTTTGGGGCAGAGGGAAAACATTCAGTACTTC. It codes for CASSLGQRENIQYF. V usage is TRBV12-3 or TRBV12-4 and J usage is TRBJ2-4; D might be TRBD1 or TRBD2, each matching 5 bases. V gave up 3 bases and J gave up 5 bases, with 11 bases separating them. The CDR3 loop spans 14 amino acids.

This clonotype was observed many times. Its ends do not fully match the called genes, so a read error is possible. This chain joins TRBV7-7 and TRBJ2-7; TRBD1 matches at 9 bases. This CDR3 is built from 15 residues. Germline values: CDR1 SSHAT, CDR2 FNYEAQ (reference sequence). The CDR3 loop is CASSPGTGPSYEQYF. The DNA for the CDR3 is TGTGCTAGCAGCCCCGGGACAGGGCCGTCCTACGAGCAGTACTTC.

In nucleotides, the CDR3 is TGTGCCAGCATGTCGCACCGAGGTACCGGGGAGCTGTTTTTT. Its protein is CASMSHRGTGELFF. The chain is built from TRBV6-1 and TRBJ2-2, with D unresolved. Germline V gene data show CDR1 as MNHNS and CDR2 as SASEGT. There are 14 residues in the CDR3. V dropped 7 bases and J dropped 5 bases, with 14 bases sitting between them.

V usage is TRBV10-3 and J usage is TRBJ2-2; TRBD2 matches at 7 bases. J gave up 4 bases and V 1 base, and 9 bases lay outside the gene matches. The CDR3 extends over 17 amino acids. Germline values: CDR1 ENHRY, CDR2 SYGVKD. CDR3 nucleotide sequence: TGTGCCATCAGTGAGTGGAGGGCGGGAGCGAGCACCGGGGAGCTGTTTTTT. This translates into CAISEWRAGASTGELFF.

This clonotype was observed a handful of times. The chain has TRBV4-3 and TRBJ2-7; TRBD1 agrees at 9 bases. J was trimmed by 2 bases and V by 1 base; bases with no gene match: 6. Germline V CDR1 and CDR2: LGHNA, YSLEER. The CDR3 totals 16 residues. The CDR3 sequence is CASSQVVTGGTYEQYF. In nucleotides, the CDR3 is TGCGCCAGCAGCCAAGTCGTGACAGGGGGGACCTACGAGCAGTACTTC.

This clonotype was counted only a few times. The rearrangement joins TRBV12-3 or TRBV12-4 to TRBJ2-1; D remains unclear. The ends were cut back, 5 bases at V and 7 bases at J, with 6 bases in the middle. This CDR3 is 11 amino acids long. In DNA, the CDR3 is TGTGCCAGCAGTCCATGGAATGAGCAGTTCTTC. Residues: CASSPWNEQFF.

This clonotype was recorded a few times. The rearrangement uses TRBV20-1 and TRBJ2-3, with D perhaps given as TRBD1 or TRBD2 (5 bases each). Trimming left V 5 bases short and J 0 bases short, with 15 bases between. Germline V gene data show CDR1 as DFQATT and CDR2 as SNEGSKA (reference sequence). The CDR3 extends over 15 amino acids. The CDR3 bases are TGCAGTGCTCCTAGGGACGGACGAAGCACAGATACGCAGTATTTT. Its translation is CSAPRDGRSTDTQYF.

There are a few counts of this clonotype. The V and J genes are TRBV29-1 and TRBJ2-3; TRBD2 agrees at 9 bases. The CDR3 is 17 residues long. Germline CDR1 reads SQVTM; CDR2 reads ANQGSEA. Trimming removed 3 bases from V and 0 bases from J; junction bases left unmatched: 10. The CDR3 DNA reads TGCAGCGTTGATAGGCTAGCGGGAAGGGGGAGCACAGATACGCAGTATTTT. It encodes CSVDRLAGRGSTDTQYF.

V is TRBV7-2 and J is TRBJ2-5; 7 bases are a match to TRBD1. Germline-derived CDR1 and CDR2 are SGHTA and FQGNSA. The V segment lost 5 bases and the J segment 4 bases; nucleotides outside the gene matches: 7. The CDR3 covers 14 residues. CDR3 sequence (DNA): TGTGCCAGCAGCCAACGACAGGGTGGAGAGACCCAGTACTTC. Amino acid sequence: CASSQRQGGETQYF.

V is TRBV14 and J is TRBJ2-1, with 8 positions matching TRBD2. The CDR3 is 19 residues long. V dropped 4 bases and J dropped 0; count of bases not matched to a gene: 14. CDR1 SGHDN and CDR2 FVKESK come from the germline V gene. For the CDR3, the DNA is TGTGCCAGCAGCCCTCTCGGGGCTAGCGGGCTGAGCTCCTACAATGAGCAGTTCTTC. Its translation: CASSPLGASGLSSYNEQFF. Full variable domain (outside the CDR3, taken from reference TRBV14 and TRBJ2-1): EAGVTQFPSHSVIEKGQTVTLRCDPISGHDNLYWYRRVMGKEIKFLLHFVKESKQDESGMPNNRFLAERTGGTYSTLKVQPAELEDSGVYFCASSPLGASGLSSYNEQFFGPGTRLTVL.

This clonotype showed up just a few times. The chain employs TRBV5-6 and TRBJ1-1; TRBD1 matches at 8 bases. Trimming at V came to 0 bases and at J to 1 base, leaving 2 bases not matched to a gene. CDR1 is SGHDT and CDR2 is YYEEEE in the germline V gene. The CDR3 loop spans 15 amino acids. Here the CDR3 DNA reads TGTGCCAGCAGCTTGGGGACAGGGAAGAACACTGAAGCTTTCTTT. Translation gives CASSLGTGKNTEAFF.

The genes are TRBV6-5 and TRBJ2-3; 7 bases align to TRBD2. The ends lost 7 bases at V and 3 bases at J; junction bases unmatched: 7. The CDR3 length is 14 residues. Per germline, CDR1 MNHEY and CDR2 SVGAGI. The CDR3 DNA is TGTGCCAGCACTTTGAGGGGACTAACAGATACGCAGTATTTT. Translated: CASTLRGLTDTQYF.

At least ten counts were recorded for this clonotype. This rearrangement joins TRBV28 to TRBJ2-7; no clear D. This CDR3 comprises 11 residues. Trimming left V 2 bases short and J 9 bases short, with 8 bases between. Germline CDR1 MDHEN, CDR2 SYDVKM. CDR3 in DNA: TGTGCCAGCAGTTTAACCCTTCGGCAGTACTTC. Protein product: CASSLTLRQYF.

This clonotype was detected many times. V is TRBV15 and J is TRBJ2-7; no clear D. From germline, CDR1 is LNHNV and CDR2 YYDKDF (reference sequence). This CDR3 has 15 residues. Deletions cut 0 bases from V and 3 bases from J, with 12 bases between. The CDR3 DNA is TGTGCCACCAGCAGAGATGTGGTGGGTGGCTACGAGCAGTACTTC. Its translation: CATSRDVVGGYEQYF. Full variable domain (outside the CDR3, taken from reference TRBV15 and TRBJ2-7): DAMVIQNPRYQVTQFGKPVTLSCSQTLNHNVMYWYQQKSSQAPKLLFHYYDKDFNNEADTPDNFQSRRPNTSFCFLDIRSPGLGDTAMYLCATSRDVVGGYEQYFGPGTRLTVT.

A few counts support this clonotype. J is TRBJ1-2 and V is TRBV5-5; D gene ambiguous. The V end lost 2 bases, the J end lost 2 bases, and 10 bases lay between the germline ends. The germline CDR1 and CDR2 sequences are SGHKS and YYEKEE (reference sequence). The CDR3 extends over 14 amino acids. In DNA, the CDR3 is TGTGCCAGCAGCTTCGGGTTTCTCAACTATGGCTACACCTTC. Its translation: CASSFGFLNYGYTF.